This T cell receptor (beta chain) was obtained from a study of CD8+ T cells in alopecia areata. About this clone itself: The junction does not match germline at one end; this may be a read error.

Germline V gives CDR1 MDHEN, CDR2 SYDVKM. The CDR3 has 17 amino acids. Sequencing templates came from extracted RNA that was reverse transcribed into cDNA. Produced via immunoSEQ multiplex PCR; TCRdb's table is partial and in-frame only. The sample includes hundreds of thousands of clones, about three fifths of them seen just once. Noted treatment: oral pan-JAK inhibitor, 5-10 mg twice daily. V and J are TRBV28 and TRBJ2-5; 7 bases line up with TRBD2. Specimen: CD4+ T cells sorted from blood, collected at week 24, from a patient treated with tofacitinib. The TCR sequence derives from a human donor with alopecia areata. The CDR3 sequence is CASRQLATTRPREAQYF. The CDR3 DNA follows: TGTGCCAGCAGACAACTAGCGACCACCCGCCCAAGAGAGGCCCAGTACTTC.